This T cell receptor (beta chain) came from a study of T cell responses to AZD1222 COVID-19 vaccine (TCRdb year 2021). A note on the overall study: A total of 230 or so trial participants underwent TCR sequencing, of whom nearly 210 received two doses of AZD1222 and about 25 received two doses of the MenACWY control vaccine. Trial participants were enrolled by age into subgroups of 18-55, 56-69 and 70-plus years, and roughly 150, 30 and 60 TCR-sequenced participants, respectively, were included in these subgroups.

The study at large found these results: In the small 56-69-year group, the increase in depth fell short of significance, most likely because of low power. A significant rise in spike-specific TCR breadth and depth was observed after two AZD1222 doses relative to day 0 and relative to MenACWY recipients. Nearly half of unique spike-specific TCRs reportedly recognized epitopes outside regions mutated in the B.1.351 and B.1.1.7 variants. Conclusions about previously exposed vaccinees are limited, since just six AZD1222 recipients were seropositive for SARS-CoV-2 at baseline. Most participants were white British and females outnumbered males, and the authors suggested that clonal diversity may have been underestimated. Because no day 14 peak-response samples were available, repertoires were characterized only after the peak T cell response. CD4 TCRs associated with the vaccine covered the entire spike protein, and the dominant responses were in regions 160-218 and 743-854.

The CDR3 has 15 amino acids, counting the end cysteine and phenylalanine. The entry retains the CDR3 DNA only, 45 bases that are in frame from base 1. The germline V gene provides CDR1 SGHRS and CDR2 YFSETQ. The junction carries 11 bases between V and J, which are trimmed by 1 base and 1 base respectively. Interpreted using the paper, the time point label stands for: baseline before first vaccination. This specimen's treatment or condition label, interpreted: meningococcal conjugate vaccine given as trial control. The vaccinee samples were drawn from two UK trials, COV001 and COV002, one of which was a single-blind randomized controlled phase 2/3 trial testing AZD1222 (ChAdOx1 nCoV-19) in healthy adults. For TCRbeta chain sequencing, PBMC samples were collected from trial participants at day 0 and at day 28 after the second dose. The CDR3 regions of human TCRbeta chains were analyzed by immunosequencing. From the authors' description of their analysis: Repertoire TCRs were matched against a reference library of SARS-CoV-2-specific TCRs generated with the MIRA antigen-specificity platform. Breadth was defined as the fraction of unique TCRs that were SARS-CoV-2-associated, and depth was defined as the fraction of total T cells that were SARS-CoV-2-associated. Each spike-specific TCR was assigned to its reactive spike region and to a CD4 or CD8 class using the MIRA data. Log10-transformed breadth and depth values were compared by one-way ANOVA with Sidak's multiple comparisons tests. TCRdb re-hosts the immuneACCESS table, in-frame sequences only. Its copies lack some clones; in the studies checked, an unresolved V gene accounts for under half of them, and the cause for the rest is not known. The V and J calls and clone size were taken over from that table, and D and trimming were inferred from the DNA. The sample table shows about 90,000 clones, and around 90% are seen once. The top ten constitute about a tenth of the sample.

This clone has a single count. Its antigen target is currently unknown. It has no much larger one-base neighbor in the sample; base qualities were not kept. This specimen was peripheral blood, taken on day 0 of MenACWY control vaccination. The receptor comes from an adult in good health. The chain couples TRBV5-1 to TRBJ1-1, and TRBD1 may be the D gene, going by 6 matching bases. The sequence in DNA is TGCGCCAGCAGCTTGATTGACAGGACGAACACTGAAGCTTTCTTT. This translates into CASSLIDRTNTEAFF.